The 15 T cell receptor beta chains reported below all come from one sample, sequenced in a study of glioma-infiltrating T cells. The iRepertoire nested amplicon-rescue multiplex PCR amplified TCR alpha and beta CDR3s from RNA. In TCRdb, the multiplex PCR reads were re-called with MiXCR into one record per CDR3 protein. The sample yields under 150,000 distinct CDR3 sequences, approximately 26% seen once. Sequenced input: glioma tissue, nonneoplastic brain tissue, or PBMCs (not recorded which). These receptors were taken from a human donor with low-grade glioma or glioblastoma, undergoing nonglioma brain surgery, or in good health (not recorded which).

The V and J genes are TRBV10-3 and TRBJ1-2, with a possible D match to TRBD1 (5 bases). The CDR3 is made up of 12 amino acids. CDR1 is ENHRY and CDR2 is SYGVKD in the germline V gene. Trimming stripped 3 bases from V and 5 bases from J, with 7 bases between. The CDR3 bases are TGTGCCATCAGTGATAAGGGGTATGGCTACACCTTC. This codes for CAISDKGYGYTF.

A word on this clonotype: Germline and junction disagree at one end, which may indicate a read error. V usage is TRBV4-2 and J usage is TRBJ2-2, with D tentatively TRBD2 (7 bases). This CDR3 is built from 13 residues. CDR1 is LGHNA and CDR2 is YNFKEQ in the germline V gene. In DNA, the CDR3 is TGTGCCAACAGCCAAGGGGGGGCCGGGGGGCTGTTTTTT. Protein product: CANSQGGAGGLFF.

The CDR3 here is CASSQGYEEQFF. For the CDR3, the DNA is TGTGCCAGCAGCCAGGGGTATGAAGAGCAGTTCTTC. The J gene is TRBJ2-1, the V gene TRBV7-9, with D possibly TRBD1 on 6 matching bases. CDR3 length: 12 residues. CDR1 and CDR2 from the germline V gene are SEHNR and FQNEAQ (reference sequence). V was trimmed by 5 bases and J by 10 bases, leaving 12 bases between them.

At least ten counts were recorded for this clonotype. V and J are TRBV14 and TRBJ1-1; no reliable D call. Germline lookup yields CDR1 SGHDN and CDR2 FVKESK. The CDR3 totals 13 residues. Trimming stripped 4 bases from V and 0 bases from J, with 6 bases between. The CDR3 here is CASSPGLNTEAFF. The CDR3 DNA reads TGTGCCAGCAGCCCAGGATTGAACACTGAAGCTTTCTTT.

The rearrangement uses TRBV19 and TRBJ1-6; TRBD1 matches at 8 bases. Trimming took 5 bases from V and 7 from J; bases not matched to a gene: 4. The CDR3 has 14 amino acids. Germline lookup yields CDR1 LNHDA and CDR2 SQIVND (reference sequence). The CDR3 DNA is TGTGCCAGTAGTGTGACAGGGGTGAATTCACCCCTCCACTTT. Residues: CASSVTGVNSPLHF.

This clonotype was detected only a few times. V and J are TRBV7-9 and TRBJ2-3; 7 bases are a match to TRBD2. Germline CDR1 and CDR2: SEHNR and FQNEAQ (reference sequence). This CDR3 is built from 16 residues. With 5 bases clipped from V and 0 bases from J, the junction kept 8 bases outside the gene matches. The DNA for the CDR3 is TGTGCCAGCAGCCCTCTTCTAGCGGATAGCACAGATACGCAGTATTTT. Protein product: CASSPLLADSTDTQYF.

This clonotype was seen a handful of times. V and J are TRBV18 and TRBJ2-3; 7 bases agree with TRBD2. With V trimmed by 3 bases and J by 4 bases, 10 bases remained unmatched. Germline V gives CDR1 KGHSH, CDR2 LQKENI. The CDR3 sequence is 16 residues long. The CDR3 DNA sequence: TGTGCCAGCTCACCGTCACCTAGCGGACCACCAGATACGCAGTATTTT. Its protein product is CASSPSPSGPPDTQYF. The whole variable domain, filled in from reference TRBV18 and TRBJ2-3, reads NAGVMQNPRHLVRRRGQEARLRCSPMKGHSHVYWYRQLPEEGLKFMVYLQKENIIDESGMPKERFSAEFPKEGPSILRIQQVVRGDSAAYFCASSPSPSGPPDTQYFGPGTRLTVL.

This clonotype came up a few times. The V gene is TRBV20-1, the J gene TRBJ1-2; 7 bases fit TRBD1. Per germline, CDR1 DFQATT and CDR2 SNEGSKA (reference sequence). The CDR3 loop spans 14 amino acids. J lost 4 bases, V lost 3 bases, and 8 bases had no gene match. CDR3 region: CSASDRDSFYGYTF. The CDR3 DNA is TGCAGTGCTAGCGACCGGGACAGCTTCTATGGCTACACCTTC.

In this sample, this clonotype turned up many times. DNA of the CDR3: TGTGCCAGCAGTTCACCCTCAACCCCTCTTACAGATACGCAGTATTTT. Its protein product is CASSSPSTPLTDTQYF. V and J are TRBV27 and TRBJ2-3; D is unresolved. The germline V gene has CDR1 MNHEY and CDR2 SMNVEV (reference sequence). V lost 4 bases, J lost 3 bases, and 17 bases lay in between. The CDR3 is 16 amino acids.

The gene calls are TRBV18 and TRBJ1-5; D is undetermined. Per germline, CDR1 KGHSH and CDR2 LQKENI. The CDR3 is 14 residues long. Trimming removed 5 bases from V and 1 base from J, with 9 bases in between. In DNA form, the CDR3 reads TGTGCCAGCTCAAGTTCAGCAAGCAATCAGCCCCAGCATTTT. Amino acids: CASSSSASNQPQHF. The full variable domain, completed using reference TRBV18 and TRBJ1-5, is NAGVMQNPRHLVRRRGQEARLRCSPMKGHSHVYWYRQLPEEGLKFMVYLQKENIIDESGMPKERFSAEFPKEGPSILRIQQVVRGDSAAYFCASSSSASNQPQHFGDGTRLSIL.

This clonotype was seen more than once but under ten times. The chain employs TRBV4-2 and TRBJ2-1; TRBD2 aligns across 10 bases. The CDR3 has 16 amino acids. Germline V gene lookup returns CDR1 LGHNA and CDR2 YNFKEQ. V gave up 1 base and J gave up 4 bases; unmatched junction bases: 4. DNA for the CDR3: TGTGCCAGCAGCCAAGGTCGAGCGGGGGGGTACAATGAGCAGTTCTTC. This gives the protein CASSQGRAGGYNEQFF.

This clonotype was detected ten times or more. The chain employs TRBV5-8 and TRBJ1-1, with TRBD1 as a possible D gene (5 bases). The V end lost 1 base, the J end lost 0 bases, and 7 bases lay between the germline ends. The CDR3 has 14 residues. The germline CDR1 and CDR2 sequences are SGHTS and YDEGEE. This CDR3 reads CASSLRQLNTEAFF. The CDR3 bases are TGTGCCAGCAGCTTGCGACAGTTGAACACTGAAGCTTTCTTT.

This clonotype was picked up many times. The J gene is TRBJ2-3, the V gene TRBV25-1; either TRBD1 or TRBD2 may supply D (7 bases each). From germline, CDR1 is MGHDK and CDR2 SYGVNS. CDR3 length: 13 amino acids. V gave up 5 bases and J gave up 9 bases, with 15 bases separating them. CDR3 DNA: TGTGCCAGCAGTTTGACAGGGAGGGACACGCAGTATTTT. Translation gives CASSLTGRDTQYF.

V is TRBV7-3 and J is TRBJ2-3; 10 bases are shared with TRBD1. Germline V lookup: CDR1 SGHTA, CDR2 FQGTGA. After removal of 5 bases from V and 0 bases from J, the junction contained 5 bases not matched to a gene. This CDR3 region has 16 residues. As DNA, the CDR3 is TGTGCCAGCAGCGTAGGGGGACAGGGGAGCACAGATACGCAGTATTTT. Protein product: CASSVGGQGSTDTQYF.

This clonotype was recorded many times. This chain links TRBV4-1 with TRBJ2-3; 12 bases match TRBD2. The CDR3 sequence is 18 residues long. CDR1 MGHRA and CDR2 YSYEKL come from the germline V gene. J gave up 6 bases and V 2 bases, and 12 bases lay outside the gene matches. CDR3 bases: TGCGCCAGCAGCCAACCCCTAGCGGGGGGGAAGAAGAAGGATACGCAGTATTTT. It encodes CASSQPLAGGKKKDTQYF.